This T cell receptor beta chain was recovered during a study of cytomegalovirus exposure and HLA in healthy donors. Across the study: Earlier, 150 million to 200 million T cells were analyzed, and about 120 million unique TCR beta sequences were found among them.

A note on this clone: No antigen is known for it.

Study-level points and caveats: It was likely that a cluster of highly shared sequence variants was a sequencing artifact. By HLA locus, TCR association rates varied in a later analysis, with DRB1 showing the most and HLA-C the fewest. A missense variant in DCLRE1C was later tied to TCR beta V- and J-gene trimming.

Per the germline V gene, CDR1 is SEHNR and CDR2 is FQNEAQ (reference sequence). V shed 4 bases and J 7 bases; nucleotides not matched to a gene: 9. The CDR3 has 15 residues. PCR involved 60 Vbeta and 13 Jbeta primers. The assay was immunoSEQ multiplex PCR, and TCRdb's table has in-frame clones only and misses some. The sample carries 200,000 to 300,000 clones, about 85% recorded once. The sample comprised PBMCs. The rearrangement uses TRBV7-9 and TRBJ2-5, with 10 bases identical to TRBD1. The TCR comes from a girl aged 2 to 10 in good health and CMV-seronegative. The chain's CDR3 is CASSWTTGGLGTQYF. DNA for the CDR3: TGTGCCAGCAGCTGGACGACAGGGGGCTTGGGGACCCAGTACTTC.